The clone carrying this T cell receptor (delta chain) was observed a handful of times. Just one base apart from a much larger clone, this may be a read error. TCRdb processed the RT-PCR reads again with the CATT caller. The profile shows 2,000 to 2,500 delta-chain clones, 30% of them singletons. The source of the sample is a study of gamma-delta T cells after stem cell transplantation. The CDR3 is made up of 15 amino acids. The germline gives CDR1 GEAIGNYY, CDR2 EKD. This receptor was obtained from a human donor. It is not recorded whose cells these are; they may come from a transplant donor. The source material was gamma-delta T cells. The chain employs TRDV2 and TRDJ1; D may be TRDD3 (5 bases). The chain's CDR3 is CACDTVQGKTDNLIF. In nucleotides, the CDR3 is TGTGCCTGTGACACCGTCCAGGGGAAAACCGATAACCTCATCTTT.